This passage covers 30 T cell receptor beta chains from one sample sequenced in a study of blood T cell repertoires in COVID-19. TCRdb keeps only in-frame clones here, not all; method: immunoSEQ multiplex PCR. Here the sample spans about 150,000 clones, approximately 82% being singletons. Sequencing input: peripheral blood. The receptors here all came from a human donor with acute or convalescent COVID-19. The donor label of this sample is uncertain.

The gene calls are TRBV5-1 and TRBJ2-1; no firm D call. The CDR3 is 15 residues long. The V gene lost 1 base and the J gene lost 2 bases, with 10 bases spanning the gap. Germline loops: CDR1 SGHRS, CDR2 YFSETQ. The CDR3 DNA sequence: TGCGCCAGCAGCTTGACCCGGGTGGCCTACAATGAGCAGTTCTTC. Translated: CASSLTRVAYNEQFF.

The chain combines TRBV7-9 with TRBJ2-7, with D tentatively TRBD1 (6 bases). There are 12 residues in the CDR3. Trimming removed 6 bases at V and 11 bases at J, with 17 bases between. Germline assignment: CDR1 SEHNR and CDR2 FQNEAQ (reference sequence). The CDR3 loop is CASSVTTGGEYF. The DNA for the CDR3 is TGTGCCAGCAGTGTTACGACAGGTGGGGAGTACTTC.

DNA for the CDR3: TGTGCCAGCAACTCTGGAGGGGGCACCTACAATGAGCAGTTCTTC. Translated, it gives CASNSGGGTYNEQFF. The chain uses TRBV27 and TRBJ2-1; D is perhaps TRBD1 (7 bases). CDR1 is MNHEY and CDR2 is SMNVEV in the germline V gene (reference sequence). V lost 7 bases and J 2 bases, leaving 15 bases between the germline ends. The CDR3 extends over 15 amino acids.

The rearrangement joins TRBV4-1 to TRBJ2-3; D might be TRBD2 (6 bases). This CDR3 has 17 residues. CDR1 MGHRA and CDR2 YSYEKL come from the germline V gene. V was shortened by 7 bases and J by 0 bases, with 20 bases between the two germline ends. This CDR3 is CASTMGPGGESTDTQYF. For the CDR3, the DNA is TGCGCCAGCACCATGGGCCCCGGCGGGGAAAGCACAGATACGCAGTATTTT.

The chain couples TRBV6-5 to TRBJ1-2; 12 bases match TRBD1. V dropped 6 bases and J dropped 5; count of bases not matched to a gene: 4. Germline lookup yields CDR1 MNHEY and CDR2 SVGAGI. There are 14 residues in the CDR3. The CDR3 reads CASRGTGGYYGYTF. In DNA, the CDR3 is TGTGCCAGCAGGGGGACAGGGGGCTATTATGGCTACACCTTC.

This clone occurred a few times. The chain uses TRBV29-1 and TRBJ2-7; 11 nucleotides line up with TRBD1. CDR1 and CDR2 from the germline V gene are SQVTM and ANQGSEA. The ends lost 0 bases at V and 2 bases at J; junction bases unmatched: 3. The CDR3 loop spans 15 amino acids. The CDR3 loop is CSVEEDRGLTYEQYF. The CDR3 DNA reads as TGCAGCGTTGAAGAGGACAGGGGGCTCACCTACGAGCAGTACTTC.

The chain couples TRBV30 to TRBJ1-1; no clear D gene. Germline V gene data show CDR1 as GTSNPN and CDR2 as SVGIG (reference sequence). The CDR3 sequence is 11 residues long. V dropped 0 bases and J dropped 4 bases, with 3 bases sitting between them. CDR3 loop: CAWSVLTEAFF. Here the CDR3 DNA reads TGTGCCTGGAGTGTACTCACTGAAGCTTTCTTT.

The rearrangement joins TRBV30 to TRBJ1-1, with TRBD1 as a possible D gene (5 bases). Germline CDR1 GTSNPN, CDR2 SVGIG (reference sequence). Trimming took off 1 base at V and 2 bases at J, with 8 bases between the two ends. The CDR3 totals 13 residues. The CDR3 region is CAWSGGVNTEAFF. DNA of the CDR3: TGTGCCTGGAGTGGGGGGGTAAACACTGAAGCTTTCTTT.

The rearrangement uses TRBV19 and TRBJ1-2; D gene ambiguous. Trimming pared 4 bases from V and 4 bases from J, leaving 4 bases between. CDR1 and CDR2 from the germline V gene are LNHDA and SQIVND (reference sequence). The CDR3 consists of 11 residues. Written as DNA, the CDR3 is TGTGCCAGTAGTAGTAGCTATGGCTACACCTTC. Translating gives CASSSSYGYTF.

This clone occurred once. The chain joins TRBV18 to TRBJ2-1; D gene ambiguous. V was cut by 0 bases and J by 6 bases, with 9 bases left in between. The germline V gene encodes CDR1 KGHSH and CDR2 LQKENI. The CDR3 consists of 14 residues. CDR3 region: CASSPPVNTNEQFF. In DNA form, the CDR3 reads TGTGCCAGCTCACCACCGGTCAACACCAATGAGCAGTTCTTC.

V usage is TRBV27 and J usage is TRBJ2-7, with D perhaps matching TRBD2 (7 bases). V was trimmed by 4 bases and J by 10 bases, leaving 20 bases between them. The CDR3 totals 14 residues. Looked up from germline, CDR1 is MNHEY and CDR2 is SMNVEV (reference sequence). The CDR3 DNA sequence: TGTGCCAGCAGTTCGCGGGTGGAGGGGGGGGTTCAGTACTTC. This translates into CASSSRVEGGVQYF.

This clone is a singleton in its sample. The chain links TRBV5-5 to TRBJ2-7, with D unresolved. The CDR3 length is 10 residues. The V gene lost 3 bases and the J gene lost 13 bases, with 11 bases spanning the gap. Germline V gene lookup returns CDR1 SGHKS and CDR2 YYEKEE (reference sequence). CDR3 DNA: TGTGCCAGCAGCTCCGTGTCCCTCTACTTC. It codes for CASSSVSLYF.

This clone has just a few counts. The rearrangement links TRBV7-2 to TRBJ2-1; tentative D call: TRBD2 (6 bases). The CDR3 is 15 residues long. V dropped 1 base and J dropped 7 bases, with 14 bases sitting between them. Germline V gives CDR1 SGHTA, CDR2 FQGNSA. The CDR3 DNA sequence: TGTGCCAGCAGCTTAGGGCCTAGCGCCGGGAATGAGCAGTTCTTC. Protein product: CASSLGPSAGNEQFF.

This clone was counted a single time. V gene TRBV3-1 (or the pseudogene TRBV3-2) combines with J gene TRBJ1-5, with 8 bases aligning to TRBD1. The CDR3 length is 15 residues. Germline V gives CDR1 LGHDT, CDR2 YNNKEL (reference sequence). The junction had 5 bases not matched to a gene; V was cut back by 4 bases and J by 3 bases. This CDR3 is CASSLQGANNQPQHF. For the CDR3, the DNA is TGTGCCAGCAGCCTTCAGGGGGCGAACAATCAGCCCCAGCATTTT.

V is TRBV18 and J is TRBJ2-1; maybe TRBD2 (7 bases). CDR3 length equals 16 residues. V was cut by 10 bases and J by 5 bases, with 24 bases left in between. Germline CDR1 reads KGHSH; CDR2 reads LQKENI. The CDR3 DNA is TGTGCCACCCAAACCTCGGGGGGCCGCTACAACAATGAGCAGTTCTTC. The encoded protein is CATQTSGGRYNNEQFF.

This sequence joins TRBV5-8 and TRBJ1-5; 8 bases line up with TRBD1. V trimming: 5 bases; J trimming: 7 bases; junction bases outside the gene matches: 11. The CDR3 totals 15 residues. From germline, CDR1 is SGHTS and CDR2 YDEGEE. The CDR3: CASSRRTGHYQPQHF. The CDR3 DNA is TGTGCCAGCAGTCGCAGGACAGGGCACTACCAGCCCCAGCATTTT.

The V and J genes are TRBV4-1 and TRBJ1-2; maybe TRBD1 (6 bases). The CDR3 has 14 residues. Trimming shortened V by 0 bases and J by 8 bases, and 13 bases separated the two germline ends. The germline CDR1 and CDR2 sequences are MGHRA and YSYEKL. The CDR3 sequence is CASSQETGPWGYTF. CDR3 coding DNA: TGCGCCAGCAGCCAAGAGACAGGCCCCTGGGGCTACACCTTC.

CDR3 sequence: CASSKARQAIEAFF. The CDR3, as DNA: TGTGCCAGTAGTAAAGCTCGGCAGGCGATTGAAGCTTTCTTT. V usage is TRBV19 and J usage is TRBJ1-1; D ambiguous. From germline, CDR1 is LNHDA and CDR2 SQIVND (reference sequence). The CDR3 consists of 14 residues. Trimming took off 4 bases at V and 7 bases at J, with 16 bases between the two ends.

The chain employs TRBV6-2 or TRBV6-3 and TRBJ2-3, with 10 bases aligning to TRBD2. This CDR3 comprises 17 residues. From germline, CDR1 is MNHEY and CDR2 SVGEGT. With V trimmed by 5 bases and J by 3 bases, 11 bases remained unmatched. The CDR3 nucleotides are TGTGCCAGCAGTCGCCGGACGGGACTAGCGATTACAGATACGCAGTATTTT. As protein: CASSRRTGLAITDTQYF.

This rearrangement joins TRBV5-4 to TRBJ1-3, with D uncertain. Trimming pared 3 bases from V and 3 bases from J, leaving 13 bases between. The CDR3 is 15 residues long. Per the germline V gene, CDR1 is SGHNT and CDR2 is YYREEE (reference sequence). The CDR3 spells CASSSARGDGNTIYF. CDR3 in DNA: TGTGCCAGCAGCTCCGCTCGCGGGGATGGAAACACCATATATTTT.

V is TRBV19 and J is TRBJ2-4; 7 bases fit TRBD1. Germline V lookup: CDR1 LNHDA, CDR2 SQIVND (reference sequence). Germline trimming cut 1 base from V and 0 bases from J; bases unmatched to any gene: 9. CDR3 length: 18 residues. This chain's CDR3 is CASSIGGQVRGAKNIQYF. CDR3 nucleotide sequence: TGTGCCAGTAGTATAGGTGGACAGGTTAGGGGAGCCAAAAACATTCAGTACTTC.

This clone was seen just once. V usage is TRBV5-6 and J usage is TRBJ1-2; maybe TRBD1 (5 bases). This CDR3 contains 12 residues. The V end lost 4 bases, the J end lost 3 bases, and 7 bases lay between the germline ends. CDR1 is SGHDT and CDR2 is YYEEEE in the germline V gene. CDR3 sequence reads: CASSPRDYGYTF. In nucleotides, the CDR3 is TGTGCCAGCAGCCCCAGGGACTATGGCTACACCTTC.

This clone was observed once. The chain recombines TRBV5-4 with TRBJ2-7; 9 bases map to TRBD1. There are 16 residues in the CDR3. In germline, CDR1 is SGHNT, CDR2 YYREEE (reference sequence). V lost 4 bases, J lost 3 bases, and 11 bases stayed unmatched. The CDR3 bases are TGTGCCAGCAGCCCCGGGGCGGGGACAGGGTACTACGAGCAGTACTTC. Protein sequence: CASSPGAGTGYYEQYF.

The CDR3 region is CASSRTSGTDTQYF. The CDR3 DNA reads as TGTGCCAGCAGCCGAACTAGCGGCACAGATACGCAGTATTTT. J is TRBJ2-3 and V is TRBV11-3, with 7 positions matching TRBD2. Germline loops: CDR1 SGHNT, CDR2 YENEEA. V lost 5 bases to trimming and J lost 1 base; unmatched junction nucleotides: 3. The CDR3 has 14 amino acids.

The chain employs TRBV5-5 and TRBJ1-4; D not certain. Germline CDR1 reads SGHKS; CDR2 reads YYEKEE (reference sequence). This CDR3 spans 14 amino acids. Trimming shortened V by 0 bases and J by 7 bases, and 10 bases separated the two germline ends. The DNA for the CDR3 is TGTGCCAGCAGCTTGGACATACGGAGTGAAAAACTGTTTTTT. The encoded protein is CASSLDIRSEKLFF. The whole variable domain, filled in from reference TRBV5-5 and TRBJ1-4, reads DAGVTQSPTHLIKTRGQQVTLRCSPISGHKSVSWYQQVLGQGPQFIFQYYEKEERGRGNFPDRFSARQFPNYSSELNVNALLLGDSALYLCASSLDIRSEKLFFGSGTQLSVL.

The chain combines TRBV3-1 (or the pseudogene TRBV3-2) with TRBJ2-3; the D is unclear. Germline lookup yields CDR1 LGHDT and CDR2 YNNKEL (reference sequence). V was clipped by 2 bases and J by 3 bases, with 3 bases between them. This CDR3 is 12 amino acids long. CDR3 amino acids: CASSQRTDTQYF. The CDR3 DNA sequence: TGTGCCAGCAGCCAACGGACAGATACGCAGTATTTT.

V is TRBV29-1 and J is TRBJ2-1, with 7 bases lining up with TRBD1. The CDR3 loop spans 16 amino acids. Germline CDR1 and CDR2: SQVTM and ANQGSEA. Unmatched junction bases numbered 10, after V lost 3 bases and J lost 2 bases. In DNA form, the CDR3 reads TGCAGCGTTGACAGACAGGGAGTATTCCCCTACAATGAGCAGTTCTTC. Protein sequence: CSVDRQGVFPYNEQFF.

This chain connects TRBV7-2 to TRBJ1-5, with D uncertain. V was cut by 8 bases and J by 3 bases, with 17 bases left in between. Germline CDR1 and CDR2: SGHTA and FQGNSA. The CDR3 contains 15 residues. The CDR3 reads CASSLFGVSNQPQHF. The CDR3 coding sequence is TGTGCCAGCTCCCTCTTCGGGGTGTCCAATCAGCCCCAGCATTTT.

This chain links TRBV2 with TRBJ1-2, with 7 bases lining up with TRBD1. V lost 6 bases and J lost 4; bases outside the gene matches: 14. The CDR3 totals 16 residues. CDR1 and CDR2 (germline): SNHLY, FYNNEI. The CDR3 sequence: CASRALPTGQIYGYTF. Here the CDR3 DNA reads TGTGCCAGCAGGGCTTTACCGACGGGACAGATCTATGGCTACACCTTC.

With regard to this clone: This sample includes further DNA sequences coding for the same CDR3. The V gene is TRBV5-1, the J gene TRBJ1-1; tentatively, D is TRBD1 (5 bases). The CDR3 runs to 14 residues. Looked up from germline, CDR1 is SGHRS and CDR2 is YFSETQ. The V end lost 2 bases, the J end lost 4 bases, and 12 bases lay between the germline ends. The CDR3 DNA follows: TGCGCCAGCAGCTTCCGGCAGGGAGGCACTGAAGCTTTCTTT. It encodes CASSFRQGGTEAFF.